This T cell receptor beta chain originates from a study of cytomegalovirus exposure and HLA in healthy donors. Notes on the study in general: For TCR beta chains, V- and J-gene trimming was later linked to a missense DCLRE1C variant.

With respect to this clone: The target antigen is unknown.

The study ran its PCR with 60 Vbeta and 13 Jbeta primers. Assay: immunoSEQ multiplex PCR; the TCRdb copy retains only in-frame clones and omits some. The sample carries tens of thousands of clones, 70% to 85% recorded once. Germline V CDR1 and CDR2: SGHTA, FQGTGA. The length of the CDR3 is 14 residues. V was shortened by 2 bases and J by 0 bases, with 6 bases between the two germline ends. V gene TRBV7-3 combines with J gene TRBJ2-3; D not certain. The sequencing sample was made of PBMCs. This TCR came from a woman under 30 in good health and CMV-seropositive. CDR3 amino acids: CASSLSGSTDTQYF. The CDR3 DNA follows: TGTGCCAGCAGCTTATCCGGGAGCACAGATACGCAGTATTTT.